These 18 T cell receptor beta chains were sequenced from one sample in a study of shared clonotypes between healthy human individuals. Measured with immunoSEQ multiplex PCR; TCRdb has only the in-frame clones, and not every one. The sample consists of around 500,000 clones, around 79% of them appearing once. The sample taken for sequencing was PBMCs. Receptor source: a woman aged 40-49 years in good health. Some clones in this sample may be carry-over from other donors' samples.

This chain links TRBV29-1 with TRBJ2-2; a weak D match, TRBD2 (5 bases). The germline gives CDR1 SQVTM, CDR2 ANQGSEA. V was shortened by 4 bases and J by 1 base, with 10 bases between the two germline ends. The length of the CDR3 is 14 residues. The CDR3 here is CSVAGIWNTGELFF. The CDR3 coding sequence is TGCAGCGTTGCGGGAATCTGGAACACCGGGGAGCTGTTTTTT.

The rearrangement uses TRBV6-6 and TRBJ2-3; 7 bases align to TRBD2. V was pared by 2 bases and J by 4 bases, with 3 bases of the junction left unmatched. The germline gives CDR1 MNHNY, CDR2 SVGAGI (reference sequence). This CDR3 has 14 residues. CDR3 bases: TGTGCCAGCAGTTACGGCGGGAGACCAGATACGCAGTATTTT. Amino acid sequence: CASSYGGRPDTQYF.

The chain joins TRBV29-1 to TRBJ2-7; D not resolved. V was trimmed by 0 bases and J by 7 bases, leaving 7 bases between them. Per the germline V gene, CDR1 is SQVTM and CDR2 is ANQGSEA. The CDR3 extends over 11 amino acids. The CDR3 is CSVEEKGEQYF. CDR3 nucleotides: TGCAGCGTTGAAGAAAAGGGAGAGCAGTACTTC.

The chain is built from TRBV9 and TRBJ2-1, with TRBD2 as a possible D gene (6 bases). The V and J ends lost 3 bases and 5 bases respectively, with 12 bases between them. Looked up from germline, CDR1 is SGDLS and CDR2 is YYNGEE. This CDR3 has 14 residues. CDR3 loop: CASSEASVNNEQFF. The CDR3 bases are TGTGCCAGCAGCGAAGCTAGCGTGAACAATGAGCAGTTCTTC.

This chain connects TRBV29-1 to TRBJ2-1, with D maybe TRBD1 (5 bases). Germline values: CDR1 SQVTM, CDR2 ANQGSEA. This CDR3 region has 13 residues. The ends were cut back, 4 bases at V and 5 bases at J, with 12 bases in the middle. The CDR3 reads CSVGGGYNNEQFF. The CDR3 DNA reads as TGCAGCGTTGGGGGCGGCTACAACAATGAGCAGTTCTTC.

The CDR3 is CAWSLLLGYGYTF. The DNA for the CDR3 is TGTGCCTGGAGTCTCCTCCTTGGCTATGGCTACACCTTC. This sequence joins TRBV30 and TRBJ1-2; D gene uncertain. Germline lookup yields CDR1 GTSNPN and CDR2 SVGIG (reference sequence). This CDR3 comprises 13 residues. V lost 2 bases, J lost 4 bases, and 11 bases lay in between.

This clone has at least ten counts. At the DNA level, this CDR3 is encoded by other sequences in the same sample as well. The chain combines TRBV28 with TRBJ2-7; D uncertain. V dropped 2 bases and J dropped 2 bases, with 1 base sitting between them. CDR1 and CDR2 from the germline V gene are MDHEN and SYDVKM. The length of the CDR3 is 11 residues. For the CDR3, the DNA is TGTGCCAGCAGTTTAACCTACGAGCAGTACTTC. Translating it yields CASSLTYEQYF.

V gene TRBV23-1 combines with J gene TRBJ1-1; a possible D gene is TRBD1 (5 bases). TRBV23-1 is classed as an ORF, of uncertain function. CDR3 length: 18 amino acids. The V end lost 1 base, the J end lost 1 base, and 19 bases lay between the germline ends. CDR3 sequence: CASSQCLRGIRRNTEAFF. In DNA form, the CDR3 reads TGCGCCAGCAGTCAATGCCTGAGGGGTATCCGGAGGAACACTGAAGCTTTCTTT.

This rearrangement joins TRBV5-1 to TRBJ2-6, with no clear D. V lost 5 bases, J lost 0 bases, and 6 bases lay in between. CDR3 size: 14 residues. Germline V gene data show CDR1 as SGHRS and CDR2 as YFSETQ. This CDR3 is CASRVSSGANVLTF. In nucleotides, the CDR3 is TGCGCCAGCAGGGTCAGCTCTGGGGCCAACGTCCTGACTTTC.

To note about this clone: This specimen includes other DNA sequences encoding the same CDR3. V gene TRBV18 combines with J gene TRBJ1-5, with D possibly being TRBD1 (5 bases). This CDR3 region has 12 residues. CDR1 and CDR2 from the germline V gene are KGHSH and LQKENI. Trimming pared 4 bases from V and 6 bases from J, leaving 7 bases between. The chain's CDR3 is CASSLDSQPQHF. CDR3 in DNA: TGTGCCAGCTCACTCGACAGTCAGCCCCAGCATTTT.

This clone was counted once. This sequence joins TRBV9 and TRBJ2-3; 10 bases align to TRBD2. CDR1 and CDR2 (germline): SGDLS, YYNGEE. CDR3 size: 17 residues. The J segment lost 6 bases and the V segment lost 3 bases, leaving 13 bases of the junction unmatched. The CDR3 bases are TGTGCCAGCAGCGCGGGAGCTAGCGGGAGTGGGGCTGATACGCAGTATTTT. It encodes CASSAGASGSGADTQYF. The full variable domain, its missing parts supplied by reference TRBV9 and TRBJ2-3, is DSGVTQTPKHLITATGQRVTLRCSPRSGDLSVYWYQQSLDQGLQFLIQYYNGEERAKGNILERFSAQQFPDLHSELNLSSLELGDSALYFCASSAGASGSGADTQYFGPGTRLTVL.

This sequence joins TRBV7-6 and TRBJ2-7; TRBD2 matches 8 bases. In germline, CDR1 is SGHVS, CDR2 FNYEAQ. This CDR3 is built from 15 residues. The trim removed 5 bases at V and 0 bases at J, leaving 6 bases unmatched. The CDR3 reads CASSPGSGSSYEQYF. The CDR3, as DNA: TGTGCCAGCAGCCCAGGGAGCGGGAGCTCCTACGAGCAGTACTTC.

With regard to this clone: One junction end does not reproduce the germline sequence, and a read error may be involved. The chain carries TRBV7-7 and TRBJ2-1, with 8 bases matching TRBD1. The germline V gene encodes CDR1 SSHAT and CDR2 FNYEAQ (reference sequence). The CDR3 is 13 amino acids. This CDR3 reads CASSSGQGNEQFF. CDR3 nucleotide sequence: TGTGCTAGCAGCTCCGGACAGGGCAATGAGCAGTTCTTC.

The chain links TRBV9 to TRBJ2-3; possibly TRBD1 or TRBD2 for D (6 bases each). The CDR3 has 14 residues. The germline V and J ends were trimmed by 1 base and 6 bases, with 12 bases remaining between them. CDR1 is SGDLS and CDR2 is YYNGEE in the germline V gene. The chain's CDR3 is CASSVLQGGDTQYF. CDR3 nucleotides: TGTGCCAGCAGCGTATTACAGGGAGGCGATACGCAGTATTTT.

The chain carries TRBV6-6 and TRBJ2-2, with D unresolved. This CDR3 spans 13 amino acids. The V end was cut by 6 bases, the J end by 6 bases, with 11 bases between. The germline V gene encodes CDR1 MNHNY and CDR2 SVGAGI (reference sequence). The CDR3 nucleotides read TGTGCCAGCAGCGCCATGGGCGCCGGGGAGCTGTTTTTT. The encoded protein is CASSAMGAGELFF.

The table lists this clone with a few counts. This chain uses TRBV10-2 with TRBJ2-7; D perhaps matches TRBD2 (6 bases). CDR3 size: 14 residues. V was trimmed by 11 bases and J by 0 bases, leaving 17 bases between them. In germline, CDR1 is WSHSY, CDR2 SAAADI. The CDR3 sequence is CACPGIAVSYEQYF. The DNA for the CDR3 is TGCGCCTGCCCCGGGATAGCGGTCTCCTACGAGCAGTACTTC.

On this clone: It may be a read error: a sequence one base away is much more abundant. The rearrangement uses TRBV7-2 and TRBJ1-2; D is ambiguous. The CDR3 sequence is 16 residues long. Germline-derived CDR1 and CDR2 are SGHTA and FQGNSA. CDR3 region: CASSLTPPAAPGGHTF. CDR3 DNA sequence: TGTGCCAGCAGCTTAACTCCCCCGGCAGCTCCCGGTGGCCACACCTTC.

This sequence joins TRBV6-5 and TRBJ1-3; D remains ambiguous. Germline V gene lookup returns CDR1 MNHEY and CDR2 SVGAGI. V lost 6 bases and J lost 7, with 19 bases in between. This CDR3 is 15 amino acids long. CDR3 nucleotides: TGTGCCAGCAGACCTGCGGGAGCCGCCATCAACACCATATATTTT. It specifies CASRPAGAAINTIYF.